The 30 T cell receptor beta chains below all came from one sample that was sequenced in a study of T cells after yellow fever vaccination. Via MiXCR, TCRdb re-called the 5' RACE reads, giving one row per CDR3 protein. Counted here are fewer than 450,000 distinct CDR3 sequences, approximately 10% occurring once; the ten biggest clones make up 18%. Sample: PBMCs, taken on the day of the first yellow fever vaccination. These receptors were collected from a man aged 18 to 29 who received the YFV17D yellow fever vaccine.

This clonotype was counted between two and nine times. V is TRBV28 and J is TRBJ1-2, with TRBD1 identical over 7 bases. This CDR3 comprises 12 residues. After removal of 6 bases from V and 4 bases from J, the junction contained 2 bases not matched to a gene. The germline gives CDR1 MDHEN, CDR2 SYDVKM. CDR3 residues: CASRRTGYGYTF. For the CDR3, the DNA is TGTGCCAGCAGGCGGACAGGCTATGGCTACACCTTC.

This chain connects TRBV5-4 to TRBJ2-3; TRBD1 matches 7 bases. Unmatched junction bases numbered 8, after V lost 0 bases and J lost 4 bases. The CDR3 spans 16 residues. Per the germline V gene, CDR1 is SGHNT and CDR2 is YYREEE (reference sequence). The CDR3 protein is CASSLEGAVGADTQYF. In DNA, the CDR3 is TGTGCCAGCAGCTTGGAGGGGGCCGTGGGGGCAGATACGCAGTATTTT. The full variable domain, completed using reference TRBV5-4 and TRBJ2-3, is ETGVTQSPTHLIKTRGQQVTLRCSSQSGHNTVSWYQQALGQGPQFIFQYYREEENGRGNFPPRFSGLQFPNYSSELNVNALELDDSALYLCASSLEGAVGADTQYFGPGTRLTVL.

This clonotype has just a few counts. The chain has TRBV5-4 and TRBJ1-1; D is possibly TRBD1 (6 bases). The germline V and J ends were trimmed by 4 bases and 5 bases, with 12 bases remaining between them. This CDR3 is built from 13 residues. Germline CDR1 and CDR2: SGHNT and YYREEE (reference sequence). Here the CDR3 DNA reads TGTGCCAGCAGCCCAGGGGAGGATACTGAAGCTTTCTTT. Protein product: CASSPGEDTEAFF.

The rearrangement uses TRBV4-1 and TRBJ2-2, with D unclear. The V end was cut by 1 base, the J end by 3 bases, with 18 bases between. The V gene's germline CDR1 is MGHRA and CDR2 YSYEKL. This CDR3 is 18 amino acids long. The CDR3 reads CASSQGRPAALDTGELFF. CDR3 nucleotide sequence: TGCGCCAGCAGCCAAGGTCGGCCCGCTGCTTTGGACACCGGGGAGCTGTTTTTT.

This clonotype has a handful of counts. The rearrangement joins TRBV5-1 to TRBJ1-1, with D hard to call. The CDR3 is 14 amino acids. Looked up from germline, CDR1 is SGHRS and CDR2 is YFSETQ. The V end was cut by 4 bases, the J end by 0 bases, with 10 bases between. DNA for the CDR3: TGCGCCAGCAGCCTCAACATTGTGAACACTGAAGCTTTCTTT. Its protein product is CASSLNIVNTEAFF.

This clonotype was detected ten times or more. This chain uses TRBV5-6 with TRBJ2-7; TRBD1 agrees at 8 bases. V lost 6 bases to trimming and J lost 1 base; unmatched junction nucleotides: 21. The CDR3 contains 19 residues. The V gene's germline CDR1 is SGHDT and CDR2 YYEEEE. CDR3 bases: TGTGCCAGCACAATGGATTCTAGGACAGGGCAGCATCCATCCTACGAGCAGTACTTC. Its protein is CASTMDSRTGQHPSYEQYF. The variable domain in full, completed from reference TRBV5-6 and TRBJ2-7, reads DAGVTQSPTHLIKTRGQQVTLRCSPKSGHDTVSWYQQALGQGPQFIFQYYEEEERQRGNFPDRFSGHQFPNYSSELNVNALLLGDSALYLCASTMDSRTGQHPSYEQYFGPGTRLTVT.

In its sample, this clonotype was seen a few times. The chain employs TRBV9 and TRBJ2-3; no clear D. Looked up from germline, CDR1 is SGDLS and CDR2 is YYNGEE. CDR3 length: 13 residues. V was trimmed by 3 bases and J by 3 bases, leaving 8 bases between them. The CDR3 loop is CASSAARTDTQYF. The CDR3 bases are TGTGCCAGCAGCGCCGCACGTACAGATACGCAGTATTTT.

This chain connects TRBV7-9 to TRBJ2-2; unclear D gene. This CDR3 has 16 amino acids. V was shortened by 1 base and J by 2 bases, with 11 bases between the two germline ends. Germline loops: CDR1 SEHNR, CDR2 FQNEAQ (reference sequence). DNA of the CDR3: TGTGCCAGCAGCTTAGGGAGTCAGCCTAACACCGGGGAGCTGTTTTTT. It encodes CASSLGSQPNTGELFF.

The chain joins TRBV29-1 to TRBJ2-5, with 8 positions matching TRBD1. The CDR3 has 13 residues. J gave up 4 bases and V 8 bases, and 9 bases lay outside the gene matches. Germline-derived CDR1 and CDR2 are SQVTM and ANQGSEA. CDR3 amino acids: CSTGQGTGETQYF. CDR3 DNA: TGCAGCACCGGACAGGGAACGGGAGAGACCCAGTACTTC.

This clonotype was observed a handful of times. The V gene is TRBV12-3 or TRBV12-4, the J gene TRBJ1-4; D remains unclear. This CDR3 comprises 19 residues. Trimming shortened V by 5 bases and J by 0 bases, and 22 bases separated the two germline ends. Written as DNA, the CDR3 is TGTGCCAGCAGTAAGAATACCGGGATACCAAAACCAACTAATGAAAAACTGTTTTTT. It is translated as CASSKNTGIPKPTNEKLFF.

The chain combines TRBV10-2 with TRBJ2-5; TRBD2 is a possible D gene (5 bases). Germline CDR1 and CDR2: WSHSY and SAAADI. The CDR3 consists of 12 residues. Trimming left V 6 bases short and J 1 base short, with 6 bases between. The CDR3 sequence is CASRAGQETQYF. CDR3 DNA sequence: TGCGCCAGCAGGGCGGGCCAAGAGACCCAGTACTTC.

This clonotype was observed a few times. The chain joins TRBV12-5 to TRBJ2-7; the match to TRBD1 covers 8 bases. Germline V gene sequence: CDR1 LGHNT, CDR2 FRNRAP. The CDR3 sequence is 21 residues long. V shed 0 bases, J shed 0 bases, and the junction held 19 bases outside the gene matches. CDR3 loop: CASGLVARGLLVPLGSYEQYF. The CDR3, as DNA: TGTGCTAGTGGTTTGGTAGCCAGGGGGCTCCTTGTCCCGCTGGGCTCCTACGAGCAGTACTTC.

J is TRBJ1-1 and V is TRBV6-1, with D possibly TRBD1 on 5 matching bases. Germline lookup yields CDR1 MNHNS and CDR2 SASEGT. Trimming cost V 7 bases and J 3 bases, with 15 bases left between them. This CDR3 contains 14 residues. CDR3 region: CASTRDWSDTEAFF. In DNA, the CDR3 is TGTGCCAGCACCCGGGACTGGAGCGACACTGAAGCTTTCTTT.

This clonotype has at least ten counts. This sequence joins TRBV20-1 and TRBJ2-1; no firm D call. This CDR3 is built from 11 residues. Germline CDR1 DFQATT, CDR2 SNEGSKA (reference sequence). Trimming left V 5 bases short and J 8 bases short, with 10 bases between. The CDR3 sequence is CSAQRRDEQFF. CDR3 nucleotides: TGCAGTGCTCAACGCCGGGATGAGCAGTTCTTC.

The rearrangement joins TRBV15 to TRBJ2-3, with 8 positions matching TRBD2. Germline V gives CDR1 LNHNV, CDR2 YYDKDF (reference sequence). Unmatched junction bases numbered 12, after V lost 4 bases and J lost 6 bases. This CDR3 is built from 16 residues. Here the CDR3 reads CATSTQPGGARDTQYF. The CDR3 DNA is TGTGCCACCAGCACCCAGCCCGGGGGGGCCAGGGATACGCAGTATTTT.

By sample share, this clonotype is medium-sized (0.01 to 0.1%). The gene calls are TRBV29-1 and TRBJ1-4; 7 nucleotides match TRBD1. Trimming cost V 5 bases and J 7 bases; bases outside gene matches: 7. This CDR3 spans 13 amino acids. Germline loops: CDR1 SQVTM, CDR2 ANQGSEA. The CDR3 DNA sequence: TGCAGCGTTAGGGACAGCGGAGGTGAAAAACTGTTTTTT. Its translation: CSVRDSGGEKLFF. Complete variable domain (other parts from reference TRBV29-1 and TRBJ1-4): SAVISQKPSRDICQRGTSLTIQCQVDSQVTMMFWYRQQPGQSLTLIATANQGSEATYESGFVIDKFPISRPNLTFSTLTVSNMSPEDSSIYLCSVRDSGGEKLFFGSGTQLSVL.

This clonotype occurred once. The chain couples TRBV5-4 to TRBJ2-7; 8 bases map to TRBD1. CDR1 is SGHNT, CDR2 YYREEE, per germline (reference sequence). There are 14 residues in the CDR3. With 2 bases clipped from V and 3 bases from J, the junction kept 4 bases outside the gene matches. DNA for the CDR3: TGTGCCAGCAGCTTTGGACAGGGTGACTACGAGCAGTACTTC. Its protein is CASSFGQGDYEQYF.

The V and J genes are TRBV4-3 and TRBJ2-1, with 8 bases lining up with TRBD2. This CDR3 region has 18 residues. CDR1 is LGHNA, CDR2 YSLEER, per germline. Trimming took 3 bases from V and 7 from J; bases not matched to a gene: 17. CDR3 loop: CASSHLPGLEGGGNEQFF. Here the CDR3 DNA reads TGCGCCAGCAGCCATTTACCGGGACTAGAAGGCGGCGGGAATGAGCAGTTCTTC.

The rearrangement links TRBV7-3 to TRBJ2-7; D might be TRBD2 (5 bases). V lost 2 bases and J lost 7, with 15 bases in between. Germline V gene sequence: CDR1 SGHTA, CDR2 FQGTGA. This CDR3 has 14 amino acids. CDR3 in DNA: TGTGCCAGCAGCTTAGGACTCAAGCTGAAGGAGCAGTACGTC. It yields the protein CASSLGLKLKEQYV.

The V call is TRBV12-3 or TRBV12-4, the J call TRBJ2-1; D is unresolved. This CDR3 is 14 amino acids long. The V end lost 5 bases, the J end lost 4 bases, and 12 bases lay between the germline ends. CDR3 sequence: CASSPSERYNEQFF. In DNA form, the CDR3 reads TGTGCCAGCAGTCCCTCGGAGAGATACAATGAGCAGTTCTTC.

The chain couples TRBV11-3 to TRBJ2-3; D is unresolved. The CDR3 is 15 residues long. Germline assignment: CDR1 SGHNT and CDR2 YENEEA. V shed 5 bases and J shed 1 base, with 13 bases lying between them. The CDR3 region has the DNA TGTGCCAGCAGCCACACTACCTCCGGCACAGATACGCAGTATTTT. Protein: CASSHTTSGTDTQYF.

The chain employs TRBV7-9 and TRBJ2-1; D is perhaps TRBD2 (6 bases). V gave up 3 bases and J gave up 0 bases, with 15 bases separating them. CDR1 is SEHNR and CDR2 is FQNEAQ in the germline V gene (reference sequence). This CDR3 is built from 17 residues. CDR3 residues: CASSFYSGVSSYNEQFF. DNA for the CDR3: TGTGCCAGCAGCTTTTACTCGGGGGTTAGCTCCTACAATGAGCAGTTCTTC.

This clonotype showed up just a few times. V is TRBV18 and J is TRBJ2-3; D is possibly TRBD2 (6 bases). The germline V gene has CDR1 KGHSH and CDR2 LQKENI. The CDR3 is made up of 15 amino acids. V was trimmed by 8 bases and J by 4 bases, leaving 19 bases between them. The CDR3 region is CASLRLGATSDTQYF. The CDR3 region has the DNA TGTGCCAGCCTCAGACTAGGAGCTACATCAGATACGCAGTATTTT.

The chain carries TRBV28 and TRBJ2-1; 9 bases match TRBD1. Germline V gene lookup returns CDR1 MDHEN and CDR2 SYDVKM. This CDR3 has 15 residues. Trimming at V came to 7 bases and at J to 1 base, leaving 5 bases not matched to a gene. The CDR3 DNA reads TGTGCCAGCATATCACAGGGGGCGTCCTACAATGAGCAGTTCTTC. It yields the protein CASISQGASYNEQFF.

This clonotype was counted at least ten times. The chain combines TRBV12-3 or TRBV12-4 with TRBJ1-1, with D possibly matching TRBD1 (5 bases). V gave up 6 bases and J gave up 2 bases, with 7 bases separating them. The CDR3 is 12 amino acids. CDR3 sequence: CASSRTNTEAFF. The CDR3 coding sequence is TGTGCCAGCAGCCGGACAAACACTGAAGCTTTCTTT.

The chain recombines TRBV3-1 with TRBJ2-7; maybe TRBD2 (5 bases). Per germline, CDR1 LGHDT and CDR2 YNNKEL (reference sequence). The CDR3 totals 12 residues. V was trimmed by 4 bases and J by 6 bases, leaving 10 bases between them. The CDR3 loop reads CASSPGSREQYF. The CDR3 bases are TGTGCCAGCAGCCCGGGGTCCCGCGAGCAGTACTTC.

The gene calls are TRBV11-1 and TRBJ1-1, with D unclear. Germline CDR1 is SGHAT and CDR2 is FQDESV (reference sequence). Trimming removed 5 bases from V and 8 bases from J, with 9 bases in between. The CDR3 covers 11 residues. CDR3 loop: CASSLQQEAFF. The CDR3 DNA reads as TGTGCCAGCAGCCTCCAGCAGGAAGCTTTCTTT.

The V gene is TRBV2, the J gene TRBJ1-1; possibly TRBD1 for D (6 bases). The CDR3 contains 15 residues. Germline-derived CDR1 and CDR2 are SNHLY and FYNNEI. V was cut by 0 bases and J by 7 bases, with 15 bases left in between. CDR3 sequence reads: CASSEAGRGNGEAFF. Written as DNA, the CDR3 is TGTGCCAGCAGTGAAGCGGGGAGGGGGAATGGTGAAGCTTTCTTT. Filled out from reference TRBV2 and TRBJ1-1, the complete variable domain reads EPEVTQTPSHQVTQMGQEVILRCVPISNHLYFYWYRQILGQKVEFLVSFYNNEISEKSEIFDDQFSVERPDGSNFTLKIRSTKLEDSAMYFCASSEAGRGNGEAFFGQGTRLTVV.

This chain uses TRBV5-1 with TRBJ2-5, with 10 bases aligning to TRBD1. J lost 1 base, V lost 4 bases, and 7 bases had no gene match. The CDR3 spans 16 residues. Germline V lookup: CDR1 SGHRS, CDR2 YFSETQ. The CDR3 loop reads CASSTGTGALQETQYF. The CDR3, as DNA: TGCGCCAGCAGCACCGGGACAGGGGCCCTCCAAGAGACCCAGTACTTC.

The chain couples TRBV6-5 to TRBJ1-1; perhaps TRBD1 as D (6 bases). This CDR3 contains 18 residues. From germline, CDR1 is MNHEY and CDR2 SVGAGI. V shed 4 bases and J shed 7 bases, with 28 bases lying between them. The CDR3 DNA sequence: TGTGCCAGCAGTTGGTTCTATACCGACAGGAGCAAACCCATTGAAGCTTTCTTT. Its protein product is CASSWFYTDRSKPIEAFF.